This TCR beta chain was sequenced for a study of blood T cell repertoires in COVID-19 (dated by TCRdb to 2019 to 2021). Looking at the study overall: Collaborator samples came from the United States, Italy and Spain and covered acute and convalescent phases of COVID-19. The material from the prospective study consisted of cDNA or gDNA derived from T cells, B-cell-depleted T cells, or PBMCs. The dataset comprised deeply sampled blood TCRbeta repertoires from subjects exposed to, actively infected with, or recovered from COVID-19. The repertoires were made available in a free public database intended to serve as a resource for research on the immune response to SARS-CoV-2. The samples were drawn from two sources: the first 160 participants of the ongoing ImmuneRACE study, and over 950 subjects contributed by 6 global collaborators. Sample metadata almost always included a de-identified subject ID, COVID-19 status, age in years and sex. HLA class I and class II types, where available, came from metadata supplied by the sample provider rather than from assay-based typing. The paper's findings and limits, for the study overall: The quantity of clinical and demographic metadata differed by source and by participant and was supplied without curation.

In the germline V gene, CDR1 corresponds to KGHSH and CDR2 to LQKENI. The CDR3 holds 13 amino acids from the cysteine to the phenylalanine. Of all the DNA, just the CDR3 is kept, 39 bases in frame from base 1. V sheds 5 bases and J sheds 6 bases, leaving 13 bases between their ends. One collaborating source in Seattle enrolled patients while the patients were actively infected and followed the patients over time throughout the course of disease. Each collaborating institution followed its own protocols to collect whole blood in K2EDTA tubes. For TCRbeta analysis, collaborators shipped samples in one of three forms: frozen whole blood, isolated PBMCs, or DNA extracted from either of those sample types. TCRbeta CDR3 regions were amplified from genomic DNA by means of the immunoSEQ Assay, a bias-controlled multiplex PCR. In the authors' own workflow: The number of nucleated cells in each sample was estimated from the amplification of reference gene primers within the assay. Sequence reads were collapsed and filtered to measure the absolute abundance of every unique TCRbeta CDR3 rearrangement. For each sample, productive Simpson clonality was calculated by taking the square root of Simpson's diversity index across productive rearrangements. Sourced from immuneACCESS, this table was stored by TCRdb with only in-frame sequences that have V and J called. A share of the clones is absent; for the studies checked, an unresolved V gene accounts for under half, and the remainder has no known explanation. V and J calls and clone size are given by that table; D and trimming were obtained from the DNA. Here the sample has about 95,000 clones; about four fifths occur a single time. The top ten hold under 5.5% of the sample.

For this clone: Its antigen is still unknown. Per-base qualities were not stored, and no clone one base away is much larger.

This clonotype was sampled from an elderly man with COVID-19, enrolled during active disease. What was sequenced was peripheral blood. The V and J genes are TRBV18 and TRBJ2-5; D gene: possibly TRBD1, on 5 matching bases. The CDR3 here reads CASSATQGKTQYF. In nucleotides, the sequence is TGTGCCAGCTCAGCAACCCAGGGAAAGACCCAGTACTTC.